This T cell receptor (beta chain) was obtained from a study of T cells after yellow fever vaccination (dated by TCRdb to the late 2010s). In terms of the full investigation: The SMART-Seq v4 Ultra Low Input RNA kit was used to prepare libraries from fractions with low cell numbers. To follow T-cell clones before and after both primary and booster YFV17D yellow fever vaccination, bulk TCR alpha and beta repertoires underwent longitudinal sequencing. The cohort comprised two healthy male donors, one aged 18 to 30 and one aged 30 to 39 years. Blood samples were taken at several timepoints before and after primary and secondary immunization, and bulk PBMC replicates and cell subsets were isolated.

A note on this clonotype: Its antigen is currently not known. Per-nucleotide qualities are absent, and no much larger clonotype sits a single base away.

The germline ends are 18 bases apart after V is trimmed by 7 bases and J by 8 bases. Including cysteine and phenylalanine, the CDR3 has 14 amino acids. Just CDR3 DNA is preserved here, 42 bases in frame from base 1. Reading the germline V gene gives CDR1 MDHEN and CDR2 SYDVKM. In light of the paper, this sample's treatment or condition label describes: live attenuated yellow fever vaccine strain. PBMCs were isolated from peripheral blood using a standard Ficoll-Paque protocol. Dynabeads CD4 and CD8 positive selection kits were used to isolate the CD4 and CD8 T-cell fractions. RNA was extracted with TriZol from bulk PBMCs, CD4 and CD8 fractions, and dextramer-positive and dextramer-negative fractions. Reads for this sample came from an Illumina NovaSeq 6000. TCR cDNA was synthesized by 5'RACE template switching, which introduced a universal primer site and unique molecular identifiers. Priming for cDNA synthesis came from both the TCR alpha and TCR beta constant segments. Library amplification involved two PCR steps, and the second step added sample barcodes and sequencing adapters. Sequencing of libraries was performed on Illumina HiSeq 2500 (2x100 bp) or NovaSeq (2x150 bp). Per the original workflow: Demultiplexing of reads and collapsing into UMI consensus sequences were performed with MIGEC, and V(D)J alignment was carried out with MiXCR. Using edgeR on replicate PBMC samples, clonotypes were called vaccine-responding if FDR was below 0.01 and the log2 fold change was above 5 up to day 15. Each bulk clonotype received a CD4 or CD8 identity based on whether the sequenced CD4 or CD8 repertoire contained that clonotype at higher abundance. Clones were called with MiXCR by TCRdb after fastp trimmed the public reads at Q25, and only in-frame beta chains were retained. Each entry merges the rows of one CDR3 protein and shows their most common DNA and genes. TCRdb assigned the V and J calls; the authors' analysis was not used. The sample table records about 220,000 distinct CDR3 sequences; 2.5% to 3.5% of these occur just once. Under 3.5% of the sample belongs to the ten largest clones.

What the study reported, not specific to this receptor: A small fraction of clonotypes appeared in both the CD4 and CD8 compartments, likely as a result of convergent recombination. Because abundant contaminating clonotypes from the bulk population could be contained in FACS-sorted repertoires, computational filtering was required. Only a couple of donors were included in the study, so the extent to which the findings can be generalized is limited. The secondary T-cell response was found to be weaker but faster than the primary response, with a peak reached on day 5 rather than on day 15. After the booster, most clones that had expanded after primary vaccination were detected again (about 95% of CD4 and 88% of CD8), suggesting broad maintenance of memory.

This receptor chain uses TRBV28 and TRBJ2-1; the D assignment is uncertain and may be TRBD1 or TRBD2, with 5 bases supporting each. Source: CD4+ T cells sorted from PBMCs, taken 10 days after the yellow fever booster vaccination. The source is a man younger than 30 who received the YFV17D yellow fever vaccine. This receptor has the CDR3 CASTSGREGDEQFF. The base sequence is TGTGCCAGCACCTCAGGCCGGGAAGGGGATGAGCAGTTCTTC.